What follows are 14 T cell receptor beta chains derived from one specimen sequenced in a study of CD8 T cells in Susac syndrome (dated by TCRdb to between 2018 and 2021). Library preparation was by the immunoSEQ multiplex PCR assay. RNA was extracted using the RNeasy kit, and roughly 0.45 to 1 microgram was reverse transcribed with random hexamers. Using fastp trimming at Q25 and MiXCR clonotype assembly, TCRdb reanalyzed the public sequencing data and kept in-frame beta chains. Rows merge per CDR3 protein into single entries with the most common DNA and genes. The sample contains approximately 190,000 distinct CDR3 sequences, approximately 95% of them found a single time. The top ten constitute around 0.15% of the sample. Sequenced input: CD8+ T cells from PBMCs. All receptors come from a human donor with Susac syndrome.

The V call is TRBV9, the J call TRBJ2-5, with unresolved D. V was trimmed by 4 bases and J by 4 bases, leaving 17 bases between them. Germline V CDR1 and CDR2: SGDLS, YYNGEE. This CDR3 contains 15 residues. The DNA for the CDR3 is TGTGCCAGCAGCTTCCTCCCCGACACCGGAGAGACCCAGTACTTC. Its protein is CASSFLPDTGETQYF.

The genes are TRBV7-9 and TRBJ2-1; 9 positions agree with TRBD2. The CDR3 runs 16 residues. Germline V gene data show CDR1 as SEHNR and CDR2 as FQNEAQ (reference sequence). V shed 5 bases, J shed 3 bases, and the junction held 8 bases outside the gene matches. Written as DNA, the CDR3 is TGTGCCAGCAGCCTCCGTCGACTAGCGGACTACAATGAGCAGTTCTTC. This translates into CASSLRRLADYNEQFF.

The chain employs TRBV20-1 and TRBJ2-3, with 7 positions matching TRBD2. From germline, CDR1 is DFQATT and CDR2 SNEGSKA (reference sequence). Trimming removed 1 base from V and 0 bases from J; junction bases left unmatched: 7. The CDR3 runs 16 residues. The CDR3, as DNA: TGCAGTGCTAGAGCCGCTAGCGGTCGAAGCACAGATACGCAGTATTTT. It specifies CSARAASGRSTDTQYF.

In DNA form, the CDR3 reads TGCAGTGCATATAGCGGGAGTCGGTCCAAAAACATTCAGTACTTC. It codes for CSAYSGSRSKNIQYF. The genes are TRBV20-1 and TRBJ2-4, with TRBD2 identical over 9 bases. The CDR3 runs 15 residues. Germline V CDR1 and CDR2: DFQATT, SNEGSKA (reference sequence). J lost 2 bases, V lost 6 bases, and 8 bases had no gene match.

The chain couples TRBV20-1 to TRBJ1-4; D perhaps matches TRBD1 (5 bases). V lost 1 base and J lost 0, with 12 bases in between. CDR3 size: 16 residues. Germline loops: CDR1 DFQATT, CDR2 SNEGSKA (reference sequence). Here the CDR3 reads CSARGGGMATNEKLFF. In DNA form, the CDR3 reads TGCAGTGCTAGAGGGGGGGGAATGGCAACTAATGAAAAACTGTTTTTT.

This chain uses TRBV3-1 with TRBJ2-1, with D possibly being TRBD1 (5 bases). CDR1 is LGHDT, CDR2 YNNKEL, per germline (reference sequence). This CDR3 comprises 18 residues. The V end was cut by 1 base, the J end by 8 bases, with 24 bases between. CDR3 residues: CASSQVGLGATQGYEQFF. The CDR3 DNA is TGTGCCAGCAGCCAAGTAGGCTTAGGGGCTACGCAGGGTTATGAGCAGTTCTTC.

The rearrangement links TRBV2 to TRBJ2-1, with no clear D. Germline CDR1 reads SNHLY; CDR2 reads FYNNEI. Trimming cost V 2 bases and J 6 bases, with 8 bases left between them. There are 13 residues in the CDR3. The CDR3 loop is CASSESAPNEQFF. DNA for the CDR3: TGTGCCAGCAGTGAATCGGCCCCCAATGAGCAGTTCTTC.

The chain recombines TRBV7-9 with TRBJ1-5, with D possibly matching TRBD1 (5 bases). Germline V gene lookup returns CDR1 SEHNR and CDR2 FQNEAQ (reference sequence). The V end lost 5 bases, the J end lost 5 bases, and 10 bases lay between the germline ends. This CDR3 contains 13 residues. The CDR3 region has the DNA TGTGCCAGCAGCCCAGGGTACGATCAGCCCCAGCATTTT. It encodes CASSPGYDQPQHF.

This chain joins TRBV5-1 and TRBJ2-7; TRBD2 matches 11 bases. CDR1 and CDR2 (germline): SGHRS, YFSETQ. The CDR3 is 18 residues long. V trimming: 0 bases; J trimming: 0 bases; junction bases outside the gene matches: 8. The CDR3 bases are TGCGCCAGCAGCTTGGGCTACCCGGGACTAGCGGCCTCCTACGAGCAGTACTTC. It specifies CASSLGYPGLAASYEQYF.

The rearrangement joins TRBV27 to TRBJ2-7; the D gene is possibly TRBD1 (6 bases). The V gene's germline CDR1 is MNHEY and CDR2 SMNVEV (reference sequence). This CDR3 is 17 amino acids long. The V and J ends lost 5 bases and 1 base respectively, with 21 bases between them. The CDR3 nucleotides read TGTGCCAGCAGTCAATTGGGTAGTGTAGGGGGATCCTACGAGCAGTACTTC. As protein: CASSQLGSVGGSYEQYF.

The rearrangement joins TRBV12-3 or TRBV12-4 to TRBJ2-7, with TRBD2 matching over 7 bases. The CDR3 contains 15 residues. Trimming cost V 7 bases and J 5 bases; bases outside gene matches: 14. Here the CDR3 DNA reads TGTGCCAGCACCACCAGGACTAGATGGTGGGACGAGCAGTACTTC. Its protein is CASTTRTRWWDEQYF.

This clonotype was seen a single time. This chain links TRBV5-1 with TRBJ2-3; 12 nucleotides match TRBD2. The CDR3 length is 17 residues. CDR1 and CDR2 (germline): SGHRS, YFSETQ. V lost 0 bases to trimming and J lost 4 bases; unmatched junction nucleotides: 6. CDR3 sequence (DNA): TGCGCCAGCAGCTTGGTCCCTAGCGGGGGGGTCGCAGATACGCAGTATTTT. Amino acid sequence: CASSLVPSGGVADTQYF.

The V call is TRBV7-6, the J call TRBJ2-1, with TRBD2 matching 11 bases. CDR3 length equals 14 residues. Germline trimming cut 4 bases from V and 5 bases from J; bases unmatched to any gene: 1. Germline CDR1 reads SGHVS; CDR2 reads FNYEAQ. The CDR3 reads CASSWGLADNEQFF. In DNA, the CDR3 is TGTGCCAGCAGCTGGGGACTAGCGGACAATGAGCAGTTCTTC.

This rearrangement joins TRBV23-1 to TRBJ1-3; D gene unclear. TRBV23-1 is an ORF, with its function uncertain. The CDR3 loop spans 13 amino acids. The V end lost 2 bases, the J end lost 4 bases, and 6 bases lay between the germline ends. The CDR3 region is CASSQIRGNTIYF. CDR3 nucleotides: TGCGCCAGCAGTCAAATAAGGGGAAACACCATATATTTT.